This entry features one TCR beta chain sequence. This entry belongs to a study of blood T cell repertoires in COVID-19. The overall study: The study drew acute and convalescent COVID-19 samples from the United States, Italy and Spain.

Clones were read by immunoSEQ multiplex PCR, and TCRdb kept only the in-frame ones, dropping some. This table holds about 260,000 clones, about 87% found once. V shed 8 bases and J shed 8 bases, with 13 bases lying between them. The CDR3 has 13 amino acids. The chain combines TRBV12-3 or TRBV12-4 with TRBJ1-6, with D unclear. The TCR sequence derives from a woman in her 70s with COVID-19, enrolled during active disease. Specimen: peripheral blood. The CDR3 nucleotides are TGTGCCAGCGCGATGGGAGTCGATTCACCCCTCCACTTT. Protein sequence: CASAMGVDSPLHF.